The TCR beta chain described here comes from a study of blood T cell repertoires in COVID-19. Across the whole study: Sites across the United States, Italy and Spain contributed samples from acute and convalescent COVID-19. T cells, B-cell-depleted T cells, or PBMCs provided the cDNA or gDNA that served as material.

Germline assignment: CDR1 SGHVS and CDR2 FQNEAQ. CDR3 size: 14 residues. V lost 6 bases and J lost 4, with 14 bases in between. In the original workflow: How many nucleated cells were present was estimated from reference gene primer amplification. Clones were read by immunoSEQ multiplex PCR, and TCRdb kept only the in-frame ones, dropping some. D and trimming come from the DNA, and the V and J calls and clone size come from that table. The sample consists of 60,000 to 70,000 clones, roughly 80% of them appearing once. J is TRBJ2-3 and V is TRBV7-8; weak D call: TRBD2 (6 bases). The receptor comes from a human donor in a cohort sampled during active COVID-19. What was sequenced was peripheral blood. CDR3 region: CASRVRGGSDTQYF. The CDR3, as DNA: TGTGCCAGCAGGGTGCGGGGAGGATCAGATACGCAGTATTTT.